This is a list of T cell receptor beta chains from one sample in a study of CD8 T cells in ankylosing spondylitis. TCRdb re-called the 5' RACE reads with MiXCR, one entry per CDR3 protein. Here the sample spans roughly 300,000 distinct CDR3 sequences, roughly 8% being singletons. Sequencing was done on a sample of blood, either unsorted or a sorted T cell fraction (not recorded which). These receptor sequences come from a male donor with ankylosing spondylitis. Both conserved end residues are part of each CDR3. Each record gives: J gene, clone size, V gene, D gene, CDR3 length, CDR3 protein, CDR3 DNA. A D gene is named only where the DNA matches it firmly. Not every row has a clone size; where given, it reads once, few, many or a size class.

J: TRBJ1-1; size: -; V: TRBV24-1; D: TRBD1; length: 15; CDR3: CATSDTTGGQTEAFF; DNA: TGTGCCACCAGTGATACCACAGGGGGACAAACTGAAGCTTTCTTT
J: TRBJ2-3; size: many; V: TRBV5-1; D: -; length: 15; CDR3: CASSLGQTSTDTQYF; DNA: TGCGCCAGCAGCCTTGGACAGACTAGCACAGATACGCAGTATTTT
J: TRBJ2-1; size: -; V: TRBV29-1; D: TRBD1; length: 13; CDR3: CSVDREGYNEQFF; DNA: TGCAGCGTCGACAGGGAAGGCTACAATGAGCAGTTCTTC
J: TRBJ2-1; size: -; V: TRBV20-1; D: -; length: 14; CDR3: CSASILANYNEQFF; DNA: TGCAGTGCTAGTATCCTAGCGAACTACAATGAGCAGTTCTTC
J: TRBJ1-2; size: -; V: TRBV15; D: -; length: 13; CDR3: CATSRDLLPGNTF; DNA: TGTGCCACCAGCAGAGATCTTTTACCGGGGAACACCTTC
J: TRBJ2-2; size: many; V: TRBV28; D: -; length: 14; CDR3: CASSLLWDTGELFF; DNA: TGTGCCAGCAGTTTGCTTTGGGACACCGGGGAGCTGTTTTTT
J: TRBJ2-3; size: -; V: TRBV11-3; D: -; length: 15; CDR3: CASSLDGQAPDTQYF; DNA: TGTGCCAGCAGCTTAGATGGTCAGGCGCCAGATACGCAGTATTTT
J: TRBJ1-2; size: -; V: TRBV7-2; D: -; length: 16; CDR3: CASSPTPDRTGYGYTF; DNA: TGTGCCAGCAGCCCCACCCCTGACAGGACGGGCTATGGCTACACCTTC
J: TRBJ2-7; size: many; V: TRBV29-1; D: TRBD2; length: 13; CDR3: CSVGLAGVREQYF; DNA: TGCAGCGTTGGGCTAGCGGGAGTCCGGGAGCAGTACTTC
J: TRBJ2-7; size: few; V: TRBV11-2; D: TRBD2; length: 18; CDR3: CASSDASGRASKANEQYF; DNA: TGTGCCAGCAGCGATGCTAGCGGGAGGGCCAGTAAGGCTAACGAGCAGTACTTC
J: TRBJ2-3; size: -; V: TRBV12-3/TRBV12-4; D: TRBD2; length: 14; CDR3: CASTPTSGIDTQYF; DNA: TGTGCCAGCACCCCTACTAGCGGGATAGATACGCAGTATTTT
J: TRBJ1-5; size: few; V: TRBV15; D: TRBD1; length: 15; CDR3: CATSRKDRGNQPQHF; DNA: TGTGCCACCAGCCGAAAGGACAGGGGCAATCAGCCCCAGCATTTT
J: TRBJ1-1; size: -; V: TRBV5-1; D: -; length: 16; CDR3: CASSMTPGGMNTEAFF; DNA: TGCGCCAGCAGCATGACCCCCGGGGGGATGAACACTGAAGCTTTCTTT
J: TRBJ1-2; size: many; V: TRBV5-1; D: -; length: 13; CDR3: CASSGQANYGYTF; DNA: TGCGCCAGCAGCGGTCAGGCTAACTATGGCTACACCTTC
J: TRBJ1-2; size: -; V: TRBV28; D: -; length: 16; CDR3: CASSRPWQGANYGYTF; DNA: TGTGCCAGCAGTAGGCCTTGGCAGGGAGCTAACTATGGCTACACCTTC
J: TRBJ2-3; size: many; V: TRBV7-3; D: -; length: 16; CDR3: CASSLTDIRGRNTQYF; DNA: TGTGCCAGCAGCTTAACCGATATTAGGGGCAGAAATACGCAGTATTTT
J: TRBJ1-4; size: many; V: TRBV7-2; D: -; length: 14; CDR3: CASSRDGSYEKLFF; DNA: TGTGCCAGCAGCCGGGACGGCTCTTATGAAAAACTGTTTTTT
J: TRBJ2-7; size: few; V: TRBV20-1; D: TRBD2; length: 12; CDR3: CSARLAGVEQYF; DNA: TGCAGTGCAAGACTAGCGGGTGTCGAGCAGTACTTC
J: TRBJ2-4; size: -; V: TRBV15; D: -; length: 13; CDR3: CATSRERTNIQYF; DNA: TGTGCCACCAGCAGAGAGCGGACAAACATTCAGTACTTC
J: TRBJ2-6; size: few; V: TRBV12-3/TRBV12-4; D: -; length: 14; CDR3: CASRRTSGANVLTF; DNA: TGTGCCAGCAGACGGACCTCTGGGGCCAACGTCCTGACTTTC
J: TRBJ2-2; size: -; V: TRBV12-3/TRBV12-4; D: -; length: 14; CDR3: CASSRDRPAGELFF; DNA: TGTGCCAGCAGTCGCGACAGGCCCGCCGGGGAGCTGTTTTTT
J: TRBJ2-1; size: many; V: TRBV20-1; D: TRBD1; length: 12; CDR3: CSVTGVLYEQFF; DNA: TGCAGTGTAACAGGGGTGTTGTATGAGCAGTTCTTC
J: TRBJ1-5; size: many; V: TRBV5-5; D: TRBD1; length: 13; CDR3: CASSQTGDQPQHF; DNA: TGTGCCAGCAGCCAGACAGGGGATCAGCCCCAGCATTTT
J: TRBJ1-2; size: few; V: TRBV6-1; D: TRBD1; length: 13; CDR3: CASRGDRGGGYTF; DNA: TGTGCCAGCAGAGGGGACAGGGGAGGTGGCTACACCTTC
J: TRBJ2-1; size: few; V: TRBV27; D: TRBD2; length: 13; CDR3: CASSPRLAGRVFF; DNA: TGTGCCAGCAGTCCCCGACTAGCGGGAAGGGTGTTCTTC
J: TRBJ2-4; size: many; V: TRBV27; D: -; length: 15; CDR3: CASSSNGLWGGLEYF; DNA: TGTGCCAGCAGTTCCAACGGTTTATGGGGCGGCCTCGAGTACTTC